This T cell receptor (beta chain) comes out of a study of blood T cell repertoires in COVID-19 (dated by TCRdb to 2020 to 2022). In terms of the full investigation: Samples covering the acute and convalescent phases of COVID-19 were provided by collaborators in the United States, Italy and Spain. A de-identified subject ID, COVID-19 status, age in years and sex were almost always included in the sample metadata. The prospective study material was composed of cDNA or gDNA derived from T cells, B-cell-depleted T cells, or PBMCs. Where available, HLA class I and class II types were taken from metadata supplied by the sample provider and were not determined by assay-based typing. Samples came from the ongoing ImmuneRACE study (first 160 participants) plus 1,254 subjects from 6 global collaborators. A freely available public database, intended as a resource for researchers studying the immune response to SARS-CoV-2, is where the repertoires were released. Subjects who had been exposed to COVID-19, were actively infected with it, or had recovered from it provided the deeply sampled blood TCRbeta repertoires that made up the dataset. What the research found in general, with its limitations: The amount of clinical and demographic metadata varied by source and participant and was provided uncurated.

From the germline V gene, CDR1 is SGHTA and CDR2 is FQGNSA. For this chain, trimming is 1 base at the V end and 0 bases at the J end, and the number of junction bases without a gene match is 8. The cysteine opens and the phenylalanine closes a CDR3 of 17 amino acids. The entry retains the CDR3 DNA only, 51 bases that are in frame from base 1. TCRbeta CDR3 regions were amplified from genomic DNA using the immunoSEQ Assay, a bias-controlled multiplex PCR. Under the source paper's analysis protocol: Within the assay, amplification of reference gene primers was used to estimate how many nucleated cells each sample contained. To quantify the absolute abundance of each unique TCRbeta CDR3 rearrangement, sequence reads were collapsed and filtered. For each sample, productive Simpson clonality was calculated as the square root of Simpson's diversity index across productive rearrangements. Not all clones reach the TCRdb copy of this immuneACCESS table, which keeps in-frame sequences only. Checked studies attribute under half of the gap to unresolved V genes and leave the rest unexplained. V and J calls and clone size are copied from that table; D and trimming were computed from the DNA. The sample profile shows some 150,000 clones; 88% of them were found once. Approximately 2.5% of the sample goes to the ten largest clones.

As for this clone: The target of this receptor is not known. No much larger clonotype is one base removed from it; base qualities were not supplied.

Collaborating institutions collected whole blood in K2EDTA tubes following their own protocols. For TCRbeta analysis, collaborator samples were shipped as frozen whole blood, as isolated PBMCs, or as DNA extracted from either sample type. Material: peripheral blood. This receptor was taken from a human donor in a cohort sampled during active COVID-19. The rearranged chain carries TRBV7-2 and TRBJ1-1; TRBD1 matches 7 bases in the middle. CDR3 region: CASSLGSPGQMNTEAFF. The bases are TGTGCCAGCAGCTTAGGGTCTCCGGGACAGATGAACACTGAAGCTTTCTTT.